This paragraph covers one TCR beta chain sequence. The data are from a study of blood T cell repertoires in COVID-19. The overall study: Sites across the United States, Italy and Spain contributed samples from acute and convalescent COVID-19. T cells, B-cell-depleted T cells, or PBMCs supplied cDNA or gDNA.

In the study's own analysis: Cell counts per sample came from amplifying reference gene primers. Clones were sequenced by immunoSEQ multiplex PCR, and TCRdb holds only the in-frame ones, with some missing. V, J and clone size are taken as reported in that table, and D and trimming were inferred from the DNA itself. The table records about 120,000 clones, 79% of them present only once. This CDR3 region has 14 residues. Germline V gene data show CDR1 as MGHDK and CDR2 as SYGVNS. Trimming took off 3 bases at V and 1 base at J, with 8 bases between the two ends. Sequences were obtained from peripheral blood. The source is a middle-aged man with active or convalescent COVID-19. V and J are TRBV25-1 and TRBJ2-3; D is undetermined. The CDR3 loop is CASSEPAGTDTQYF. The CDR3 DNA reads TGTGCCAGCAGTGAGCCGGCGGGCACAGATACGCAGTATTTT.